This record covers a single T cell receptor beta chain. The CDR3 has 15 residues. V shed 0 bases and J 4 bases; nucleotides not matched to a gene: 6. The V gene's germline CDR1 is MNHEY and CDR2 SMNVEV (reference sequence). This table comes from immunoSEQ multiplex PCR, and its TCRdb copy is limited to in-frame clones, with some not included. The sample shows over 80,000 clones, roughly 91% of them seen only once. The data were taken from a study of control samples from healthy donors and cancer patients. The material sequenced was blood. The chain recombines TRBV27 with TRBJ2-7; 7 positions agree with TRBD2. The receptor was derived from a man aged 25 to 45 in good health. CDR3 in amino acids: CASSLSASGFYEQYF. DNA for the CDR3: TGTGCCAGCAGTTTATCGGCTAGCGGCTTTTACGAGCAGTACTTC.